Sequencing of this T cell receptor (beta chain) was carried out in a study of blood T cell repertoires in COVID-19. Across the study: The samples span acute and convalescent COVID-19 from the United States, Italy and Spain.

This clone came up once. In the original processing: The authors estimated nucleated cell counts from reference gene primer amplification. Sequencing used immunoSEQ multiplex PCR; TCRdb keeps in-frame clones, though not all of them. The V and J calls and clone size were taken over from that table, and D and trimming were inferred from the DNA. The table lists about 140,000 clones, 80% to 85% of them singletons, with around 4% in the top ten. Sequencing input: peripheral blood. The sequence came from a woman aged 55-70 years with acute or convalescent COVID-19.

Here the CDR3 DNA reads TGTGCCAGCAGCACCTTACAGGGGGGCTACACTGAAGCTTTCTTT. This encodes CASSTLQGGYTEAFF. The V and J genes are TRBV5-5 and TRBJ1-1; TRBD1 matches 8 bases. The junction had 8 bases not matched to a gene; V was cut back by 4 bases and J by 3 bases. The CDR3 covers 15 residues. Germline loops: CDR1 SGHKS, CDR2 YYEKEE (reference sequence).